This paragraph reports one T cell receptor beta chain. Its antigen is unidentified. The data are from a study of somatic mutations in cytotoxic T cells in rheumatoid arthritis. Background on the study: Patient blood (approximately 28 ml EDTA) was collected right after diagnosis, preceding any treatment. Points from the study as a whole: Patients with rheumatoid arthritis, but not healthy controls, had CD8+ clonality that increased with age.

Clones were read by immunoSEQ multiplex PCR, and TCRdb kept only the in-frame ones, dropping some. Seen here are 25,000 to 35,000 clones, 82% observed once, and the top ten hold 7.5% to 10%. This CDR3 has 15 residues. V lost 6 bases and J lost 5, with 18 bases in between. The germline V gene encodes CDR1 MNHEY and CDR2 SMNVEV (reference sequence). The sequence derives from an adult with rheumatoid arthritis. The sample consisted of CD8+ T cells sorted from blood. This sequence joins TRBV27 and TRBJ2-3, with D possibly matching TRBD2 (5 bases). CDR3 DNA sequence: TGTGCCAGCAGGTCAATAACGGGAAGGGTAGATACGCAGTATTTT. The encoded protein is CASRSITGRVDTQYF.